Shown below are 2 T cell receptor beta chains from a single sample sequenced in a study of shared clonotypes between healthy human individuals (dated by TCRdb to 2020 to 2022). The library was made by the immunoSEQ multiplex PCR assay. TCRdb limited this immuneACCESS table to in-frame rearrangements with V and J called. A share of clones is missing; checked studies link under half to unresolved V genes, and the rest is unexplained. For this sample the table gives millions of clones, of which about 95% were detected only once. Approximately 1.2% of the sample is in the top ten clones. For the CD8 naive samples, CD45RO-negative cells were positively selected for CCR7, yielding a CD45RA+CCR7+ population from which TemRA cells were excluded. Sequencing used naive CD8+ T cells sorted from blood. The cell subset or site label corresponds to: CD45RA+CCR7+. The receptor source for this set is a man between 18 and 29 years old in good health.

The V call is TRBV7-9, the J call TRBJ2-7; tentatively, D is TRBD1 (6 bases). The CDR3 runs 16 residues. V lost 1 base and J lost 4, with 17 bases in between. The V gene's germline CDR1 is SEHNR and CDR2 FQNEAQ (reference sequence). CDR3 coding DNA: TGTGCCAGCAGCTTAGGCGAAGTAGGGGGAATTTACGAGCAGTACTTC. Translation: CASSLGEVGGIYEQYF.

V is TRBV5-1 and J is TRBJ2-3; possible D gene TRBD1, 6 bases. CDR3 length: 17 amino acids. Germline V gene data show CDR1 as SGHRS and CDR2 as YFSETQ. The V and J ends lost 0 bases and 2 bases respectively, with 16 bases between them. This CDR3 reads CASSLGIAGVHTDTQYF. The CDR3 DNA sequence: TGCGCCAGCAGCTTGGGGATTGCAGGGGTGCACACAGATACGCAGTATTTT.